One and the same sample provided the 16 T cell receptor beta chains below, sequenced in a study of shared clonotypes between healthy human individuals. Libraries were prepared by immunoSEQ multiplex PCR; TCRdb keeps only in-frame clonotypes and omits some of them. This sample has more than 2,000,000 clones, with around 94% found just once. The sample comprised naive CD4+ T cells sorted from blood. Subset in this sample: CD45RA+ positively selected. The receptor source for this set is a young man in good health.

The chain couples TRBV9 to TRBJ2-1, with TRBD2 identical over 10 bases. Germline trimming cut 1 base from V and 10 bases from J; bases unmatched to any gene: 5. Looked up from germline, CDR1 is SGDLS and CDR2 is YYNGEE. This CDR3 has 14 residues. CDR3 amino acids: CASSVLPGLAEQFF. CDR3 in DNA: TGTGCCAGCAGCGTACTGCCGGGACTAGCGGAGCAGTTCTTC.

The sample holds a few counts of this clone. Other DNA sequences in this sample translate to the same CDR3. V is TRBV7-9 and J is TRBJ2-2; D is unclear. Germline values: CDR1 SEHNR, CDR2 FQNEAQ (reference sequence). Trimming left V 3 bases short and J 7 bases short, with 6 bases between. The CDR3 has 12 amino acids. The CDR3 DNA is TGTGCCAGCAGCTTGGCTAGCGGGGAGCTGTTTTTT. It specifies CASSLASGELFF. The full variable domain, in which reference TRBV7-9 and TRBJ2-2 provide the parts outside the CDR3, is DTGVSQNPRHKITKRGQNVTFRCDPISEHNRLYWYRQTLGQGPEFLTYFQNEAQLEKSRLLSDRFSAERPKGSFSTLEIQRTEQGDSAMYLCASSLASGELFFGEGSRLTVL.

The chain links TRBV9 to TRBJ1-2, with 11 bases matching TRBD1. The CDR3 covers 15 residues. CDR1 and CDR2 (germline): SGDLS, YYNGEE. J gave up 8 bases and V 3 bases, and 9 bases lay outside the gene matches. CDR3 protein: CASSARDRGRSGYTF. CDR3 coding DNA: TGTGCCAGCAGCGCTCGGGACAGGGGGAGATCCGGCTACACCTTC.

Concerning this clone itself: This sample includes further DNA sequences coding for the same CDR3. The V call is TRBV9, the J call TRBJ2-5, with 13 positions matching TRBD2. Germline assignment: CDR1 SGDLS and CDR2 YYNGEE. This CDR3 spans 15 amino acids. The J segment lost 5 bases and the V segment lost 1 base, leaving 2 bases of the junction unmatched. CDR3 nucleotides: TGTGCCAGCAGCGTAACTAGCGGGAGGGTGGAGACCCAGTACTTC. It yields the protein CASSVTSGRVETQYF.

This clone was seen only once. V and J are TRBV10-1 and TRBJ2-3; 7 nucleotides match TRBD1. The germline CDR1 and CDR2 sequences are WNHNN and SYGVQD (reference sequence). Trimming cost V 2 bases and J 6 bases; bases outside gene matches: 11. The CDR3 is 16 amino acids. The DNA for the CDR3 is TGCGCCAGCAGTGAGAACCGGGACAGATTAAAGGATACGCAGTATTTT. This codes for CASSENRDRLKDTQYF.

This clone was observed a single time. V gene TRBV7-2 combines with J gene TRBJ2-7; D is tentatively TRBD1 or TRBD2 (5 bases each). The CDR3 loop spans 15 amino acids. Germline values: CDR1 SGHTA, CDR2 FQGNSA. V dropped 8 bases and J dropped 0 bases, with 17 bases sitting between them. The CDR3 sequence is CASGRGPDASYEQYF. Here the CDR3 DNA reads TGTGCCAGCGGCCGGGGACCCGACGCCTCCTACGAGCAGTACTTC.

This rearrangement joins TRBV5-6 to TRBJ1-3; TRBD1 matches at 7 bases. J was trimmed by 2 bases and V by 4 bases; bases with no gene match: 9. Germline assignment: CDR1 SGHDT and CDR2 YYEEEE. The CDR3 is 16 amino acids. The CDR3 region has the DNA TGTGCCAGCAGCGGTGACAGGGCCGGAACTGGAAACACCATATATTTT. Translating gives CASSGDRAGTGNTIYF.

The chain joins TRBV7-2 to TRBJ1-6, with D maybe TRBD1 (6 bases). Deletions cut 7 bases from V and 8 bases from J, with 21 bases between. Germline-derived CDR1 and CDR2 are SGHTA and FQGNSA. The CDR3 has 16 residues. This chain's CDR3 is CASIAPPRGVYSPLHF. The CDR3 DNA is TGTGCCAGCATCGCCCCTCCCAGGGGAGTGTATTCACCCCTCCACTTT.

CDR3 sequence (DNA): TGTGCCAGTAAAACCCCCCAGTGGAACACTGAAGCTTTCTTT. This gives the protein CASKTPQWNTEAFF. The chain uses TRBV19 and TRBJ1-1; D is undetermined. The CDR3 has 14 amino acids. Germline V lookup: CDR1 LNHDA, CDR2 SQIVND (reference sequence). Trimming removed 7 bases at V and 1 base at J, with 13 bases between.

Remarks on this clone: This CDR3 is also generated by other DNA sequences in the sample. The V call is TRBV6-5, the J call TRBJ1-5; D gene ambiguous. Germline-derived CDR1 and CDR2 are MNHEY and SVGAGI. The V end lost 6 bases, the J end lost 1 base, and 10 bases lay between the germline ends. The CDR3 length is 14 residues. For the CDR3, the DNA is TGTGCCAGCAGCCCCGACGGAAGCAATCAGCCCCAGCATTTT. It yields the protein CASSPDGSNQPQHF.

This clone was found once. This CDR3 reads CASVKTSTGELFF. CDR3 in DNA: TGTGCCAGCGTGAAAACCTCCACCGGGGAGCTGTTTTTT. This chain links TRBV5-4 with TRBJ2-2; unclear D gene. Germline loops: CDR1 SGHNT, CDR2 YYREEE (reference sequence). V was shortened by 7 bases and J by 4 bases, with 11 bases between the two germline ends. CDR3 length: 13 residues.

V is TRBV4-1 and J is TRBJ1-5; D remains unclear. V shed 0 bases and J shed 7 bases, with 10 bases lying between them. The CDR3 runs to 14 residues. Germline V CDR1 and CDR2: MGHRA, YSYEKL. DNA of the CDR3: TGCGCCAGCAGCCAAGATGGAAGGAACCAGCCCCAGCATTTT. Amino acids: CASSQDGRNQPQHF.

The V and J genes are TRBV25-1 and TRBJ2-7; D tentatively reads TRBD1 or TRBD2 (5 bases each). CDR3 size: 16 residues. The V gene lost 0 bases and the J gene lost 5 bases, with 17 bases spanning the gap. In germline, CDR1 is MGHDK, CDR2 SYGVNS. The CDR3 DNA sequence: TGTGCCAGCAGTGAATATACTGGGACGCTTAGAGACGAGCAGTACTTC. Translating it yields CASSEYTGTLRDEQYF.

The genes are TRBV4-1 and TRBJ1-4, with 7 bases that match TRBD1. Germline assignment: CDR1 MGHRA and CDR2 YSYEKL. V lost 0 bases, J lost 4 bases, and 2 bases stayed unmatched. The CDR3 totals 15 residues. The CDR3 protein is CASSQEGQFNEKLFF. CDR3 DNA: TGCGCCAGCAGCCAAGAGGGACAGTTTAATGAAAAACTGTTTTTT.

This chain links TRBV7-9 with TRBJ2-1; the D is unclear. Germline V gene sequence: CDR1 SEHNR, CDR2 FQNEAQ (reference sequence). The CDR3 spans 15 residues. Trimming pared 8 bases from V and 8 bases from J, leaving 22 bases between. In DNA, the CDR3 is TGTGCCAGCGCGACTTGGGCCACAAAGCTCCATGAGCAGTTCTTC. It encodes CASATWATKLHEQFF.

J is TRBJ2-5 and V is TRBV2; tentative D call: TRBD1 (6 bases). Germline V gene sequence: CDR1 SNHLY, CDR2 FYNNEI. There are 13 residues in the CDR3. The germline V and J ends were trimmed by 7 bases and 0 bases, with 9 bases remaining between them. The CDR3 loop is CASMRDNQETQYF. In DNA, the CDR3 is TGTGCCAGCATGAGGGACAACCAAGAGACCCAGTACTTC.